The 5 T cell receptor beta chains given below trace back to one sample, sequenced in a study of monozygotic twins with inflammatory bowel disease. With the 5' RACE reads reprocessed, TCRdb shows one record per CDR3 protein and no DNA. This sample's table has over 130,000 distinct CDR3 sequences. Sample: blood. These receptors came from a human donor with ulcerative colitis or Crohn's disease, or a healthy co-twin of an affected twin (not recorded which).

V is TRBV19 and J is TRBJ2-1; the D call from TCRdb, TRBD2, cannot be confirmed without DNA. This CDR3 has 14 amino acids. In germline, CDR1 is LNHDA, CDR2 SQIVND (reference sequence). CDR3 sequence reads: CAAQPLAGYNEQFF.

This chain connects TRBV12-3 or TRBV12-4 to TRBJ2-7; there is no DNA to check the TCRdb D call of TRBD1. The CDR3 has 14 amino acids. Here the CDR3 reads CASSFMQGPYEQFF.

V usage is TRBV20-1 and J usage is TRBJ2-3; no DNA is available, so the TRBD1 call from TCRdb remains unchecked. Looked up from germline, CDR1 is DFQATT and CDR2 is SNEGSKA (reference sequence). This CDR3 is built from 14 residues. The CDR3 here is CSALRDGSSDTQYF.

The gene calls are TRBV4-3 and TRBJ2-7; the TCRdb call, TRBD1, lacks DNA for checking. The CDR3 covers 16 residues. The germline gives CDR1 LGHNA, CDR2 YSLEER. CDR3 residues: CASSHSSGGRSYEQYF.

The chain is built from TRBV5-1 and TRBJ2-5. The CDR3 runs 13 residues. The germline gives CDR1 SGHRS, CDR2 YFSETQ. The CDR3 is CASSWETSETQYF.